These T cell receptor beta chains were read from a single sample in a study of chemoradiotherapy in HPV16-positive cancers. Profiled with immunoSEQ multiplex PCR; TCRdb holds only in-frame clones, not every one. The sample lists roughly 40,000 clones; 76% were seen once. Sequencing was performed on blood, taken from a patient who underwent chemoradiotherapy. The receptors originated from a human donor with HPV-associated anogenital cancer. Each CDR3 is given with its conserved first and last residue. A D gene is named only where the DNA matches it firmly. Size is stated for part of the rows, as once, few or many counts, or as a class when the clone is expanded.

d_gene	v_gene	j_gene	abundance	CDR3nt	CDR3aa
-	TRBV7-6	TRBJ1-5	-	TGTGCCAGCAGCGCCACCAGCCCAGGGTTAGGGAATCAGCCCCAGCATTTT	CASSATSPGLGNQPQHF
TRBD2	TRBV6-5	TRBJ2-1	once	TGTGCCACCAAGCCTAGCGGGGGGCGGAATGAGCAGTTCTTC	CATKPSGGRNEQFF
TRBD1	TRBV10-3	TRBJ1-2	few	TGTGCCATCAGGGGACAGGGGCAGAATGGCTACACCTTC	CAIRGQGQNGYTF
TRBD1	TRBV18	TRBJ2-7	few	TGTGCCAGCTCACTTCCGGGACAGGTATCCTACGAGCAGTACTTC	CASSLPGQVSYEQYF
-	TRBV11-2	TRBJ2-3	once	TGTGCCAGCAGCTTTCCTGCGGGGTGGGCAGATACGCAGTATTTT	CASSFPAGWADTQYF
TRBD1	TRBV5-1	TRBJ1-1	-	TGCGCCAGCAGCTTGGACAGGGGGCCGGAAGCTTTCTTT	CASSLDRGPEAFF
TRBD1	TRBV28	TRBJ2-3	-	TGTGCCAGCAGTTCAGGGGGTGGGTCAGATACGCAGTATTTT	CASSSGGGSDTQYF
TRBD2	TRBV10-3	TRBJ2-5	few	TGTGCCATCAGTGTTAGTCAGGGAGCGGGGGAGACCCAGTACTTC	CAISVSQGAGETQYF
-	TRBV30	TRBJ1-1	few	TGTGCCTGGAGTCCACGGACGGGTGAAGCTTTCTTT	CAWSPRTGEAFF
TRBD1	TRBV6-1	TRBJ2-1	-	TGTGCCAGCAGCCCCGACAGGGTGGGGTACAATGAGCAGTTCTTC	CASSPDRVGYNEQFF
-	TRBV7-6	TRBJ1-1	few	TGTGCCAGCAGCAGAGACCTCATCACTGAAGCTTTCTTT	CASSRDLITEAFF
-	TRBV9	TRBJ2-1	-	TGTGCCAGCAGCGTAGCGGGGACTCCCTACAATGAGCAGTTCTTC	CASSVAGTPYNEQFF
-	TRBV4-1	TRBJ2-2	-	TGCGCCAGCAGCCAAGCTCTCGTTGCAGGGAACACCGGGGAGCTGTTTTTT	CASSQALVAGNTGELFF
-	TRBV5-6	TRBJ1-2	-	TGTGCCAGCAGCTTGGCCGCGGGGCTGAAGTCGCGTGACTACACCTTC	CASSLAAGLKSRDYTF
TRBD1	TRBV27	TRBJ1-1	-	TGTGCCAGCAGCCGGGGACAGGGGCTCAAGTCGGGAACTGAAGCTTTCTTT	CASSRGQGLKSGTEAFF
-	TRBV29-1	TRBJ2-3	-	TGCAGCGTTGCCGGGGCAGATACGCAGTATTTT	CSVAGADTQYF
-	TRBV5-6	TRBJ2-3	-	TGTGCCAGCAGCAGTGCCGGGGGAAGCACAGATACGCAGTATTTT	CASSSAGGSTDTQYF
TRBD1	TRBV11-2	TRBJ2-4	-	TGTGCCAGCAGCTTAGCTCGGACAGGGACCAAAAACATTCAGTACTTC	CASSLARTGTKNIQYF
-	TRBV5-4	TRBJ2-3	few	TGTGCCAGCAGCCCCACAGGGCAGGATACGCAGTATTTT	CASSPTGQDTQYF
TRBD1	TRBV7-9	TRBJ1-5	few	TGTGCCAGCAGCCTATGGGACAGCCAGCCCCAGCATTTT	CASSLWDSQPQHF
-	TRBV30	TRBJ1-6	-	TGTGCCTGGAGTGGGGCCAGCATAGGGTCACCCCTCCACTTT	CAWSGASIGSPLHF
-	TRBV5-1	TRBJ1-3	-	TGCGCCAGTTCTCCGAGGGCACAGCCAAACTCTGGAAACACCATATATTTT	CASSPRAQPNSGNTIYF
TRBD2	TRBV7-2	TRBJ2-5	-	TGTGCCAGCAGCTTGTCGACTAGCGGGGGGGGAGGACCACAAGAGACCCAGTACTTC	CASSLSTSGGGGPQETQYF
TRBD2	TRBV7-8	TRBJ2-3	-	TGTGCCAGCAGCCAGGGACTAGCGGGGGGATCCGGAACAGATACGCAGTATTTT	CASSQGLAGGSGTDTQYF
TRBD1	TRBV4-1	TRBJ2-7	-	TGCGCCAGCAGCCGGACAGGCCCTCAGGACGAGCAGTACTTC	CASSRTGPQDEQYF
TRBD2	TRBV13	TRBJ2-3	-	TGTGCCAGCAGCCCGGGACTAGCGGGGTCAGATACGCAGTATTTT	CASSPGLAGSDTQYF
TRBD1	TRBV14	TRBJ2-3	few	TGTGCCAGCAGCCCCTACGAGACAGGGGGCACAGATACGCAGTATTTT	CASSPYETGGTDTQYF
-	TRBV5-1	TRBJ2-6	once	TGCGCCAGCAGCTTGGGGACGCAGGGGGTCCTGACTTTC	CASSLGTQGVLTF
-	TRBV27	TRBJ2-1	-	TGTGCCAGCAGTGGGGCTAACGACAATGAGCAGTTCTTC	CASSGANDNEQFF
-	TRBV19	TRBJ1-2	-	TGTGCCAGTAGTGGGAACATCTATGGCTACACCTTC	CASSGNIYGYTF
-	TRBV5-6	TRBJ2-7	-	TGTGCCAGCAGCTTGGAGGCCGCCCACGAGCAGTACTTC	CASSLEAAHEQYF
TRBD1	TRBV10-2	TRBJ2-2	-	TGCGCCAGCGCAGGACAGGGGAACACCGGGGAGCTGTTTTTT	CASAGQGNTGELFF
TRBD1	TRBV5-6	TRBJ1-5	few	TGTGCCAGCAGCCCTGGACAGGGGGGCCAGCCCCAGCATTTT	CASSPGQGGQPQHF
-	TRBV5-6	TRBJ1-5	-	TGTGCCAGCAGCTCGGGACTCCGGAGGGACAACAATCAGCCCCAGCATTTT	CASSSGLRRDNNQPQHF
-	TRBV9	TRBJ2-2	-	TGTGCCAGCAGCACCCGAGGGCGGAGCCACACCGGGGAGCTGTTTTTT	CASSTRGRSHTGELFF
-	TRBV5-4	TRBJ2-5	-	TGTGCCAGCAGCCAGACGGGACAAGAGACCCAGTACTTC	CASSQTGQETQYF
TRBD1	TRBV7-6	TRBJ2-3	-	TGTGCCAGCAGCTCGACAGGGTTGGGTGGCACAGATACGCAGTATTTT	CASSSTGLGGTDTQYF
TRBD1	TRBV5-6	TRBJ1-2	few	TGTGCCAGCAGCTTACACCCAGGGGGCTTAGGCTATGGCTACACCTTC	CASSLHPGGLGYGYTF
-	TRBV6-4	TRBJ2-6	-	TGTGCCAGCAGTGAGGTGGCGGGGGCCTCTGGGGCCAACGTCCTGACTTTC	CASSEVAGASGANVLTF
-	TRBV7-2	TRBJ1-2	-	TGTGCCAGCAGCTTAACGGGGGGCGCTATCCACACCTTC	CASSLTGGAIHTF
-	TRBV7-9	TRBJ2-1	-	TGTGCCAGCAGCTTAGTAGGAGGGGCGGGGAGAGACTACAATGAGCAGTTCTTC	CASSLVGGAGRDYNEQFF
-	TRBV9	TRBJ2-7	-	TGTGCCAGCAGCGAAGGGGCTTCTCCCTACGAGCAGTACTTC	CASSEGASPYEQYF
-	TRBV6-6	TRBJ2-7	-	TGTGCCAGCAGTGAGGTCCAGCGATCCTACGAGCAGTACTTC	CASSEVQRSYEQYF
TRBD1	TRBV7-9	TRBJ1-5	-	TGTGCCAGCACCACCGGGACAGGAGGTCAGCCCCAGCATTTT	CASTTGTGGQPQHF
-	TRBV7-9	TRBJ2-1	-	TGTGCCAGCAGCTTAAGGGACAATGAGCAGTTCTTC	CASSLRDNEQFF
TRBD1	TRBV10-3	TRBJ2-7	-	TGTGCCATCAGTGCCCCGGGACAGAGCTCCTACGAGCAGTACTTC	CAISAPGQSSYEQYF
-	TRBV6-6	TRBJ2-2	-	TGTGCCAGCAGCACAGGGTCCACCGGGGAGCTGTTTTTT	CASSTGSTGELFF
-	TRBV10-3	TRBJ1-5	-	TGTGCCATCAGTGAAGGAGGGGAAAAACAGCCCCAGCATTTT	CAISEGGEKQPQHF
TRBD1	TRBV18	TRBJ1-2	-	TGTGCCAGCTCACCCGGGACAGGGAACTACAACTATGGCTACACCTTC	CASSPGTGNYNYGYTF
-	TRBV10-3	TRBJ1-1	-	TGTGCCATCAGTGTAGGGAGTTATGGCGACACTGAAGCTTTCTTT	CAISVGSYGDTEAFF
TRBD1	TRBV7-9	TRBJ1-3	-	TGTGCCAGCAGCCCTAGACAGGGGTCCTCTGGAAACACCATATATTTT	CASSPRQGSSGNTIYF
-	TRBV7-3	TRBJ2-6	-	TGTGCCAGCAGCCGCGAGGGCATCTCTGGGGCCAACGTCCTGACTTTC	CASSREGISGANVLTF
-	TRBV9	TRBJ2-1	-	TGTGCCAGCAGCGTCGGGGGCCTTTCCTACAATGAGCAGTTCTTC	CASSVGGLSYNEQFF
TRBD1	TRBV5-1	TRBJ2-3	-	TGCGCCAGCAGCTTGGGGGGACAGCGAGCGGATACGCAGTATTTT	CASSLGGQRADTQYF
TRBD2	TRBV7-2	TRBJ2-6	-	TGTGCCAGCAGCCCCGGTCTTGGCGGGGGTGGGGCCAACGTCCTGACTTTC	CASSPGLGGGGANVLTF